This TCR beta chain was recorded in a study of blood T cell repertoires in COVID-19. Study at large: Samples representing acute and convalescent COVID-19 were sourced from the United States, Italy and Spain. In each case, the material was cDNA or gDNA derived from T cells, B-cell-depleted T cells, or PBMCs.

Trimming cost V 6 bases and J 8 bases; bases outside gene matches: 7. Germline V gene data show CDR1 as MNHEY and CDR2 as SVGAGI. The CDR3 is 13 residues long. In the source study's methods: Reference gene primer amplification in the assay estimated nucleated cell counts. Assay: immunoSEQ multiplex PCR; the TCRdb copy retains only in-frame clones and omits some. Clone size and the V and J calls come from that table; the DNA yielded D and trimming. Here the sample spans over 75,000 clones, approximately 87% being singletons. V and J are TRBV6-5 and TRBJ1-2; 9 bases map to TRBD1. The source material was peripheral blood. The sequence came from a human donor with active COVID-19. The donor label of this sample is uncertain. The CDR3 DNA follows: TGTGCCAGCAGACCCGGGACAGGGATCGGCTACACCTTC. Protein sequence: CASRPGTGIGYTF.